What follows are 27 T cell receptor beta chains derived from one specimen sequenced in a study of cytomegalovirus exposure and HLA in healthy donors. TCRdb's table, derived via immunoSEQ multiplex PCR, lists solely in-frame clones and lacks some. The sample gives about 75,000 clones, around four fifths of which show up once; less than 3% is in the top ten. The sample was PBMCs. The receptors originated from a man aged 30 to 45 in good health and CMV-seronegative.

The chain recombines TRBV11-2 with TRBJ2-1, with a tentative D call TRBD2 (5 bases). The CDR3 consists of 16 residues. Germline-derived CDR1 and CDR2 are SGHAT and FQNNGV. Trimming removed 4 bases from V and 0 bases from J, with 13 bases in between. Here the CDR3 DNA reads TGTGCCAGCAGCTCCCTAAGCGGTAGCTCCTACAATGAGCAGTTCTTC. This sequence encodes CASSSLSGSSYNEQFF.

J is TRBJ1-2 and V is TRBV6-4; TRBD1 is a possible D gene (6 bases). Germline CDR1 and CDR2: MRHNA and SNTAGT. The V and J ends lost 10 bases and 4 bases respectively, with 22 bases between them. The CDR3 is 15 residues long. The DNA of the CDR3 is TGTGCCATCAACCCGGCCACTGGGACACCCTATGGCTACACCTTC. Protein product: CAINPATGTPYGYTF.

This chain joins TRBV11-2 and TRBJ2-2; no clear D gene. This CDR3 has 13 amino acids. Trimming stripped 5 bases from V and 4 bases from J, with 8 bases between. CDR1 SGHAT and CDR2 FQNNGV come from the germline V gene. The CDR3: CASSGQITGELFF. The CDR3 DNA reads as TGTGCCAGCAGCGGCCAAATCACCGGGGAGCTGTTTTTT.

The gene calls are TRBV19 and TRBJ1-2; 10 bases fit TRBD1. The CDR3 runs to 15 residues. V lost 8 bases and J lost 7; bases outside the gene matches: 13. The germline V gene encodes CDR1 LNHDA and CDR2 SQIVND (reference sequence). Here the CDR3 DNA reads TGTGCCAGTCAAACCGGGACAGGGGAACGGGTTGGCTACACCTTC. This codes for CASQTGTGERVGYTF. Based on the CDR3 plus reference TRBV19 and TRBJ1-2, the full variable domain is DGGITQSPKYLFRKEGQNVTLSCEQNLNHDAMYWYRQDPGQGLRLIYYSQIVNDFQKGDIAEGYSVSREKKESFPLTVTSAQKNPTAFYLCASQTGTGERVGYTFGSGTRLTVV.

J is TRBJ2-1 and V is TRBV30; D is unresolved. The V gene lost 0 bases and the J gene lost 8 bases, with 11 bases spanning the gap. The CDR3 is made up of 13 amino acids. Germline CDR1 reads GTSNPN; CDR2 reads SVGIG (reference sequence). The CDR3 protein is CAWSVLPRDEQFF. In DNA, the CDR3 is TGTGCCTGGAGTGTACTTCCTAGAGATGAGCAGTTCTTC. Using reference TRBV30 and TRBJ2-1 for the parts outside the CDR3, the full variable domain is SQTIHQWPATLVQPVGSPLSLECTVEGTSNPNLYWYRQAAGRGLQLLFYSVGIGQISSEVPQNLSASRPQDRQFILSSKKLLLSDSGFYLCAWSVLPRDEQFFGPGTRLTVL.

The rearrangement links TRBV28 to TRBJ1-6, with D perhaps TRBD1 (5 bases). Trimming stripped 5 bases from V and 7 bases from J, with 12 bases between. CDR1 is MDHEN, CDR2 SYDVKM, per germline. The length of the CDR3 is 14 residues. Here the CDR3 reads CASSPGTLNSPLHF. The CDR3 DNA sequence: TGTGCCAGCAGTCCCGGGACTTTAAATTCACCCCTCCACTTT.

The J gene is TRBJ1-5, the V gene TRBV4-1, with D uncertain. Per the germline V gene, CDR1 is MGHRA and CDR2 is YSYEKL. Trimming left V 6 bases short and J 0 bases short, with 15 bases between. This CDR3 region has 16 residues. This CDR3 reads CASSHVPPNSNQPQHF. DNA of the CDR3: TGCGCCAGCAGTCATGTTCCACCTAATAGCAATCAGCCCCAGCATTTT.

The gene calls are TRBV6-5 and TRBJ1-5, with unresolved D. The V gene's germline CDR1 is MNHEY and CDR2 SVGAGI. The CDR3 has 13 residues. The V and J ends lost 6 bases and 3 bases respectively, with 9 bases between them. The CDR3 DNA sequence: TGTGCCAGCAGCCGGGGATTCAATCAGCCCCAGCATTTT. It yields the protein CASSRGFNQPQHF.

The chain links TRBV9 to TRBJ2-4, with D possibly TRBD1 on 6 matching bases. Trimming took off 4 bases at V and 3 bases at J, with 11 bases between the two ends. The germline V gene has CDR1 SGDLS and CDR2 YYNGEE. The CDR3 runs to 14 residues. The CDR3: CASSSGQSKNIQYF. CDR3 sequence (DNA): TGTGCCAGCAGCTCCGGACAGAGCAAAAACATTCAGTACTTC.

This chain links TRBV7-2 with TRBJ2-7; no clear D gene. Per germline, CDR1 SGHTA and CDR2 FQGNSA. This CDR3 is 13 amino acids long. Trimming took off 0 bases at V and 5 bases at J, with 8 bases between the two ends. The CDR3 DNA is TGTGCCAGCAGCTTAGCGGCAGGCGACGAGCAGTACGTC. It codes for CASSLAAGDEQYV.

The rearrangement links TRBV7-9 to TRBJ2-5; 8 nucleotides agree with TRBD1. V shed 6 bases and J 4 bases; nucleotides not matched to a gene: 7. The CDR3 runs 14 residues. Germline V gene lookup returns CDR1 SEHNR and CDR2 FQNEAQ (reference sequence). This CDR3 reads CASSKTGEIETQYF. The CDR3 DNA reads as TGTGCCAGCAGTAAGACAGGGGAGATAGAGACCCAGTACTTC.

The rearrangement joins TRBV5-1 to TRBJ1-1; 9 nucleotides align to TRBD1. Per the germline V gene, CDR1 is SGHRS and CDR2 is YFSETQ. The trim removed 0 bases at V and 3 bases at J, leaving 3 bases unmatched. CDR3 length: 15 residues. The CDR3 loop is CASSLGQGEDTEAFF. CDR3 nucleotides: TGCGCCAGCAGCTTGGGACAGGGGGAGGACACTGAAGCTTTCTTT.

The J gene is TRBJ1-1, the V gene TRBV6-5; D is possibly TRBD1 (5 bases). V lost 2 bases and J 5 bases, leaving 9 bases between the germline ends. The germline V gene encodes CDR1 MNHEY and CDR2 SVGAGI. This CDR3 contains 13 residues. The CDR3 here is CASSYGGKTEAFF. CDR3 nucleotide sequence: TGTGCCAGCAGTTACGGGGGGAAAACTGAAGCTTTCTTT.

This CDR3 is CASSLPQGAGETQYF. The CDR3 coding sequence is TGTGCCAGCAGTCTCCCACAGGGGGCCGGAGAGACCCAGTACTTC. This chain connects TRBV6-6 to TRBJ2-5; 9 bases map to TRBD1. There are 15 residues in the CDR3. From germline, CDR1 is MNHNY and CDR2 SVGAGI (reference sequence). V lost 5 bases and J lost 4; bases outside the gene matches: 8.

The genes are TRBV15 and TRBJ2-1, with no clear D. This CDR3 is 12 amino acids long. CDR1 LNHNV and CDR2 YYDKDF come from the germline V gene (reference sequence). V shed 3 bases and J shed 10 bases, with 10 bases lying between them. CDR3 sequence: CATSSSRNEQFF. In DNA, the CDR3 is TGTGCCACCAGCAGTTCTAGGAACGAGCAGTTCTTC. The full variable domain, with the rest looked up from reference TRBV15 and TRBJ2-1, is DAMVIQNPRYQVTQFGKPVTLSCSQTLNHNVMYWYQQKSSQAPKLLFHYYDKDFNNEADTPDNFQSRRPNTSFCFLDIRSPGLGDTAMYLCATSSSRNEQFFGPGTRLTVL.

The V gene is TRBV25-1, the J gene TRBJ1-5; TRBD1 matches at 8 bases. The germline V gene encodes CDR1 MGHDK and CDR2 SYGVNS. V gave up 5 bases and J gave up 6 bases; unmatched junction bases: 6. The length of the CDR3 is 14 residues. This CDR3 is CASSQTGGGQPQHF. CDR3 bases: TGTGCCAGCAGTCAAACAGGGGGGGGTCAGCCCCAGCATTTT.

The rearrangement joins TRBV19 to TRBJ1-5; TRBD1 aligns across 8 bases. This CDR3 region has 15 residues. Per germline, CDR1 LNHDA and CDR2 SQIVND (reference sequence). The junction had 8 bases not matched to a gene; V was cut back by 9 bases and J by 1 base. In DNA form, the CDR3 reads TGTGCCAGCTCACAGGGGGGGAGAAGCAATCAGCCCCAGCATTTT. Its protein is CASSQGGRSNQPQHF.

The rearrangement joins TRBV9 to TRBJ1-3; maybe TRBD1 (6 bases). The CDR3 is 16 amino acids. Trimming shortened V by 2 bases and J by 0 bases, and 12 bases separated the two germline ends. Germline V CDR1 and CDR2: SGDLS, YYNGEE. CDR3: CASSVTLTGSGNTIYF. The CDR3 DNA reads as TGTGCCAGCAGCGTTACCTTGACAGGCTCTGGAAACACCATATATTTT.

This sequence joins TRBV28 and TRBJ1-2; D not certain. The CDR3 is 11 residues long. The V and J ends lost 5 bases and 7 bases respectively, with 8 bases between them. Per the germline V gene, CDR1 is MDHEN and CDR2 is SYDVKM. The CDR3 here is CASSTYSGYTF. The CDR3 DNA reads TGTGCCAGCAGTACCTATAGTGGCTACACCTTC.

This chain joins TRBV7-2 and TRBJ1-3; 8 nucleotides line up with TRBD1. V was clipped by 2 bases and J by 4 bases; unmatched bases: 7. The CDR3 runs to 16 residues. Germline loops: CDR1 SGHTA, CDR2 FQGNSA. This chain's CDR3 is CASSLYQGAVGNTIYF. The CDR3 DNA follows: TGTGCCAGCAGCTTATATCAGGGGGCGGTAGGAAACACCATATATTTT.

The CDR3 DNA sequence: TGCGCCAGCAGCTTGGCCGGGGAGTACCCGAACACTGAAGCTTTCTTT. Translated, it gives CASSLAGEYPNTEAFF. V and J are TRBV5-1 and TRBJ1-1, with no clear D. The V gene's germline CDR1 is SGHRS and CDR2 YFSETQ. V gave up 0 bases and J gave up 1 base, with 13 bases separating them. CDR3 length: 16 amino acids.

This clone was detected only once. The chain links TRBV27 to TRBJ2-6, with 8 bases that match TRBD1. This CDR3 comprises 15 residues. V dropped 7 bases and J dropped 4; count of bases not matched to a gene: 6. CDR1 and CDR2 (germline): MNHEY, SMNVEV (reference sequence). In DNA form, the CDR3 reads TGTGCCAGCACTCAGGGGGCGAACGGGGCCAACGTCCTGACTTTC. Its protein product is CASTQGANGANVLTF.

The V gene is TRBV7-3, the J gene TRBJ2-2; 7 nucleotides align to TRBD1. There are 17 residues in the CDR3. With 0 bases clipped from V and 4 bases from J, the junction kept 8 bases outside the gene matches. Germline values: CDR1 SGHTA, CDR2 FQGTGA. Here the CDR3 reads CASSLTFLHRGTGELFF. The CDR3 DNA sequence: TGTGCCAGCAGCTTAACATTCTTACACAGGGGCACCGGGGAGCTGTTTTTT.

This clone was seen only once. V usage is TRBV5-4 and J usage is TRBJ1-2; D is uncertain. There are 13 residues in the CDR3. CDR1 and CDR2 (germline): SGHNT, YYREEE (reference sequence). The V gene lost 0 bases and the J gene lost 7 bases, with 10 bases spanning the gap. CDR3 DNA: TGTGCCAGCAGCTTGGTCGGAGGGTCTGGCTACACCTTC. Its translation: CASSLVGGSGYTF.

V is TRBV6-5 and J is TRBJ2-2; 7 bases fit TRBD1. Per germline, CDR1 MNHEY and CDR2 SVGAGI. CDR3 length: 15 amino acids. Trimming cost V 7 bases and J 0 bases; bases outside gene matches: 5. The CDR3 DNA is TGTGCCAGCAACGCCGGGACAGCGAACACCGGGGAGCTGTTTTTT. Its translation: CASNAGTANTGELFF.

V gene TRBV19 combines with J gene TRBJ1-1; possibly TRBD1 for D (5 bases). Germline V CDR1 and CDR2: LNHDA, SQIVND (reference sequence). V was clipped by 1 base and J by 1 base, with 7 bases between them. The CDR3 contains 14 residues. The CDR3 is CASSIGQRNTEAFF. The CDR3 nucleotides read TGTGCCAGTAGTATAGGACAGAGGAACACTGAAGCTTTCTTT.

V is TRBV7-2 and J is TRBJ1-5; tentative D call: TRBD1 (6 bases). Trimming removed 3 bases from V and 6 bases from J, with 12 bases in between. Germline V lookup: CDR1 SGHTA, CDR2 FQGNSA. The CDR3 extends over 14 amino acids. CDR3 sequence (DNA): TGTGCCAGCAGCTTGACAGGCCCCATTCAGCCCCAGCATTTT. Translating gives CASSLTGPIQPQHF.